The clone carrying this T cell receptor beta chain appeared a single time. Its target is unknown. The data stem from a study of CD8 T cells in Susac syndrome. Study as a whole: Treatment status at blood draw for the Susac syndrome patients was therapy-naive, corticosteroids, or intravenous immunoglobulin alone.

The germline gives CDR1 SQVTM, CDR2 ANQGSEA. The CDR3 extends over 13 amino acids. The V end was cut by 6 bases, the J end by 4 bases, with 14 bases between. Purification of the CD8+ and CD4+ T cells relied on negative isolation, and TEMRA cells underwent FACS enrichment. Study-level results: When the CD4+ T cell repertoires of patients with Susac syndrome were examined, they did not show any clonal expansion.

Random hexamers were used to reverse transcribe the RNA input (about 0.5 to 1 ug). An immunoSEQ multiplex PCR generated amplified TCR beta CDR3 products spanning 54 Vbeta and 13 Jbeta. TCRdb recomputed calls from the immunoSEQ multiplex PCR reads with MiXCR, one row per CDR3 protein. This table has roughly 190,000 distinct CDR3 sequences, 91% appearing once. Sequences were obtained from CD4+ T cells from PBMCs. The chain joins TRBV29-1 to TRBJ2-3; D is possibly TRBD1 (5 bases). The source of this sequence is a human donor with Susac syndrome. The CDR3, as DNA: TGCAGCGTGCTCCAGGGTTTCGCAGATACGCAGTATTTT. Its translation is CSVLQGFADTQYF.